The 17 T cell receptor beta chains in this list originate from one sample, sequenced in a study of glioma-infiltrating T cells after dendritic cell vaccination (dated by TCRdb to about 2016). Receptors were amplified or captured by the immunoSEQ multiplex PCR assay. TCRdb limited this immuneACCESS table to in-frame rearrangements with V and J called. A share of clones is missing; checked studies link under half to unresolved V genes, and the rest is unexplained. The sample has 100,000 or so clones on record, around 80% of them singletons. The ten largest clones capture approximately 5.4% of the sample. The sample's time point label, in plain terms: after dendritic cell vaccination, including at tumor progression/relapse. Sequencing was performed on blood, taken after dendritic cell vaccination. The receptors stem from a human donor with glioblastoma.

The DNA of the CDR3 is TGTGCCAGCAGTTTTCTTGACATGACGAACAAGCCCCAGCATTTT. This codes for CASSFLDMTNKPQHF. This rearrangement joins TRBV28 to TRBJ1-5; no definite D call. The V end lost 3 bases, the J end lost 8 bases, and 17 bases lay between the germline ends. This CDR3 is built from 15 residues. Germline values: CDR1 MDHEN, CDR2 SYDVKM. The full variable domain, its missing parts supplied by reference TRBV28 and TRBJ1-5, is DVKVTQSSRYLVKRTGEKVFLECVQDMDHENMFWYRQDPGLGLRLIYFSYDVKMKEKGDIPEGYSVSREKKERFSLILESASTNQTSMYLCASSFLDMTNKPQHFGDGTRLSIL.

This chain joins TRBV28 and TRBJ1-2; unclear D gene. Trimming cost V 10 bases and J 0 bases, with 12 bases left between them. Germline V gene lookup returns CDR1 MDHEN and CDR2 SYDVKM. This CDR3 has 13 residues. The CDR3 DNA reads as TGTGCCACCCCGGGTCCGGCTAACTATGGCTACACCTTC. Translating it yields CATPGPANYGYTF.

This sequence joins TRBV6-5 and TRBJ1-5; D gene ambiguous. CDR3 length equals 11 residues. Between the trimmed V and J ends, which lost 5 bases and 7 bases, there was a span of 6 bases. Germline V gene data show CDR1 as MNHEY and CDR2 as SVGAGI. CDR3 nucleotides: TGTGCCAGCAGTAACGGGCAGCCCCAGCATTTT. This encodes CASSNGQPQHF.

The chain carries TRBV15 and TRBJ2-7, with 12 bases identical to TRBD2. Germline assignment: CDR1 LNHNV and CDR2 YYDKDF (reference sequence). This CDR3 contains 16 residues. V was clipped by 1 base and J by 0 bases; unmatched bases: 1. This CDR3 reads CATSRVLAGGSYEQYF. CDR3 in DNA: TGTGCCACCAGCAGAGTACTAGCGGGAGGCTCCTACGAGCAGTACTTC.

This clone was recorded only once. The chain carries TRBV30 and TRBJ2-3, with 8 bases identical to TRBD2. Germline V gene data show CDR1 as GTSNPN and CDR2 as SVGIG (reference sequence). J was trimmed by 6 bases and V by 2 bases; bases with no gene match: 10. There are 15 residues in the CDR3. DNA for the CDR3: TGTGCCTGGAGTCCACTAAGCGGGAGTCCGGATACGCAGTATTTT. This translates into CAWSPLSGSPDTQYF.

This clone was detected only a few times. The J gene is TRBJ2-2, the V gene TRBV5-6, with TRBD2 matching 13 bases. The length of the CDR3 is 17 residues. The trim removed 3 bases at V and 4 bases at J, leaving 6 bases unmatched. Germline V lookup: CDR1 SGHDT, CDR2 YYEEEE. The CDR3 DNA is TGTGCCAGCAGCTGGGGGACTAGCGGGACCGGCACCGGGGAGCTGTTTTTT. Amino acids: CASSWGTSGTGTGELFF.

The rearrangement joins TRBV6-5 to TRBJ2-7; 8 positions agree with TRBD2. Germline lookup yields CDR1 MNHEY and CDR2 SVGAGI. This CDR3 has 16 amino acids. With V trimmed by 0 bases and J by 0 bases, 4 bases remained unmatched. CDR3 nucleotide sequence: TGTGCCAGCAGTTACTCTCTAGCGGGTAGCTCCTACGAGCAGTACTTC. This codes for CASSYSLAGSSYEQYF.

The rearrangement links TRBV2 to TRBJ1-4, with D possibly TRBD1 on 6 matching bases. From germline, CDR1 is SNHLY and CDR2 FYNNEI. V lost 9 bases to trimming and J lost 7 bases, with 18 bases between them. The length of the CDR3 is 14 residues. The CDR3 region is CASTAYRESEKLFF. The DNA of the CDR3 is TGTGCCAGTACAGCCTACAGGGAGAGTGAAAAACTGTTTTTT.

This chain links TRBV29-1 with TRBJ2-2; D not certain. The CDR3 covers 14 residues. Germline V gene lookup returns CDR1 SQVTM and CDR2 ANQGSEA. V lost 6 bases and J lost 4, with 15 bases in between. The CDR3 region is CSVRRFLGTGELFF. The CDR3 DNA reads as TGCAGCGTCCGGCGGTTCCTCGGCACCGGGGAGCTGTTTTTT.

This rearrangement joins TRBV25-1 to TRBJ1-2; 8 bases line up with TRBD1. The CDR3 loop spans 15 amino acids. V shed 6 bases and J 2 bases; nucleotides not matched to a gene: 8. Germline CDR1 and CDR2: MGHDK and SYGVNS. The CDR3 sequence: CASSHPGQANYGYTF. CDR3 coding DNA: TGTGCCAGCAGCCACCCGGGACAGGCCAACTATGGCTACACCTTC.

The J gene is TRBJ2-5, the V gene TRBV2; 14 bases agree with TRBD2. V shed 5 bases, J shed 5 bases, and the junction held 7 bases outside the gene matches. The germline gives CDR1 SNHLY, CDR2 FYNNEI. The CDR3 runs 16 residues. This chain's CDR3 is CASSRTSGGLGETQYF. In nucleotides, the CDR3 is TGTGCCAGCAGTAGGACTAGCGGGGGGCTAGGGGAGACCCAGTACTTC.

The gene calls are TRBV28 and TRBJ2-3, with D hard to call. The ends were cut back, 7 bases at V and 6 bases at J, with 8 bases in the middle. Germline V gives CDR1 MDHEN, CDR2 SYDVKM. The CDR3 contains 11 residues. This CDR3 is CASTFGDTQYF. CDR3 DNA sequence: TGTGCCAGCACCTTCGGTGATACGCAGTATTTT.

CDR3 sequence: CAWSVGGSGEKLFF. The DNA for the CDR3 is TGTGCCTGGAGTGTCGGGGGATCGGGTGAAAAACTGTTTTTT. The gene calls are TRBV30 and TRBJ1-4; TRBD1 is a possible D gene (5 bases). This CDR3 spans 14 amino acids. The V end was cut by 0 bases, the J end by 7 bases, with 12 bases between. CDR1 is GTSNPN and CDR2 is SVGIG in the germline V gene (reference sequence). The variable domain in full, completed from reference TRBV30 and TRBJ1-4, reads SQTIHQWPATLVQPVGSPLSLECTVEGTSNPNLYWYRQAAGRGLQLLFYSVGIGQISSEVPQNLSASRPQDRQFILSSKKLLLSDSGFYLCAWSVGGSGEKLFFGSGTQLSVL.

This sequence joins TRBV18 and TRBJ1-3; D is unresolved. The CDR3 spans 14 residues. The ends were cut back, 1 base at V and 4 bases at J, with 8 bases in the middle. Germline CDR1 reads KGHSH; CDR2 reads LQKENI. DNA for the CDR3: TGTGCCAGCTCACCACAGGGAGTCGGAAACACCATATATTTT. It is translated as CASSPQGVGNTIYF. The variable domain in full, with the rest retrieved from reference TRBV18 and TRBJ1-3, is NAGVMQNPRHLVRRRGQEARLRCSPMKGHSHVYWYRQLPEEGLKFMVYLQKENIIDESGMPKERFSAEFPKEGPSILRIQQVVRGDSAAYFCASSPQGVGNTIYFGEGSWLTVV.

This chain joins TRBV30 and TRBJ1-5; 9 nucleotides match TRBD1. The germline gives CDR1 GTSNPN, CDR2 SVGIG (reference sequence). CDR3 length equals 15 residues. The V segment lost 3 bases and the J segment 3 bases; nucleotides outside the gene matches: 6. As DNA, the CDR3 is TGTGCCTGGAGACTAGGACAGGGGATCAATCAGCCCCAGCATTTT. Residues: CAWRLGQGINQPQHF.

The chain joins TRBV21-1 to TRBJ2-3; TRBD2 is the table's D call, not checked against the DNA. TRBV21-1 is reported as a pseudogene. The CDR3 is made up of 17 amino acids. In nucleotides, the CDR3 is TGTGCCAGCAGCGCCCAGGGGGCTAGCGGGGATACAGATACGCAGTATTTT. The encoded protein is CASSAQGASGDTDTQYF.

This rearrangement joins TRBV4-2 to TRBJ2-1; 10 bases match TRBD2. CDR1 is LGHNA and CDR2 is YNFKEQ in the germline V gene. Trimming took 4 bases from V and 3 from J; bases not matched to a gene: 3. The CDR3 contains 15 residues. In nucleotides, the CDR3 is TGTGCCAGCAGCCCGCGGACTAGCGGCTACAATGAGCAGTTCTTC. Protein product: CASSPRTSGYNEQFF.